The present entry profiles one T cell receptor (beta chain) with its context. Only a few counts were recorded for this clonotype. The target of this receptor is not known. No much larger clone is present one base from it, and per-base qualities are unavailable. This specimen comes from a study of human T cells and chemical hapten exposure (dated by TCRdb to the early 2020s). With respect to the entire study: For sensitization, 2% DPC in acetone was applied to a roughly 2 cm by roughly 2 cm area of upper inner arm skin. Libraries were pooled for sequencing, and variation in per-sample TCR yields was attributed mainly to small differences in library volumes within the pool. Blood for TCR sequencing was provided by twenty-nine alopecia patients at one to four time points (pre-sensitization, 2, 6 and 24 weeks). Weekly therapeutic DPC doses were additionally applied to the scalp of patients throughout the roughly 25-week study period. The study tracked peripheral blood TCR repertoire changes in vivo during primary and secondary sensitization to the hapten diphenylcyclopropenone (DPC) in alopecia patients. Blood samples were taken from patients before sensitization (week 0) and then at 2, 6 and about 24 weeks after DPC sensitization. The mostly female patient cohort included alopecia areata with under or over 50% scalp involvement, alopecia totalis and alopecia universalis. Patch testing was done on the upper back using Finn chambers containing 0.01% DPC, and results were scored after 6 days according to International Contact Dermatitis Research Group standards. Study-level results and caveats: The number of TCRs above 1 in 1000 frequency did not change with DPC sensitization; there was no evidence of global repertoire structure alterations. After repeated subsampling, changes were observed in the strength of the expansion versus patch-test correlation and in the threshold at which the correlation became significant. Because every patient had alopecia, a presumed autoimmune disease, the patients' immune response might differ from that of healthy individuals. Patch test score was positively correlated with the number of PT1 expanded TCRs, with significance at thresholds 8, 16 and 32 but not at 4. Significantly more large CDR3 similarity clusters were formed by expanded TCRs than by pre-sensitization or healthy control sets, consistent with antigen-driven responses.

Receptors were amplified or captured by RACE. This sample was sequenced with a NextSeq 500. During library preparation, unique molecular identifiers were attached to individual cDNA molecules so that TCRs could be counted in a quantitative, reproducible way. For every blood RNA sample, sequencing covered both the TCR alpha and TCR beta chains. The published analysis was carried out like this. A median of approximately 96,000 TCRs per sample was observed, with a range of about 23,224 to 690,600. V, J and CDR3 annotation of the TCR reads was carried out using the Decombinator software suite. Every sample was subsampled to the same number of TCRs (28,000) for the PS versus PT1 abundance plots. TCRs were defined as expanded if absent before sensitization and observed at least eight times at the 2-week time point. TCRdb handled the public reads itself, with Q25 trimming in fastp and clone calling in MiXCR, and kept productive beta chains. For every CDR3 protein sequence, its rows merge into one entry that carries the most common genes and DNA. It is TCRdb's table, rather than the study itself, that gives the V and J calls and clone size. In this sample the table shows 55,000 to 85,000 distinct CDR3 sequences, around 9.8% of which occur a single time. Less than 4% of the sample comes from the top ten.

Per the publication, the time point label means: patch test 1, 2 weeks after DPC sensitization. The treatment or condition label here, explained by the study, means: therapeutic diphenylcyclopropenone sensitization with weekly scalp DPC. At every patch-test visit, the blood draw took place before the patch test was put on. Patients were eligible if aged 18 to 70, diagnosed with alopecia and judged suitable for DPC therapy, and pregnant patients were excluded. Total RNA was extracted from unfractionated whole blood collected in Tempus Blood RNA tubes. Including cysteine and phenylalanine, the CDR3 has 12 amino acids. CDR3 DNA only is kept here, 36 bases in frame from base 1. The germline V gene specifies SGHNT as CDR1 and YENEEA as CDR2. Cut back by 3 bases and 8 bases, the V and J ends lie 8 bases apart.

The TCR originated in a woman in her 40s with alopecia areata. Some clones in this sample may be carry-over from other donors' samples. Recombination linked TRBV11-3 to TRBJ2-1; the D region may be TRBD1 or TRBD2, each matching 5 bases equally. Specimen: whole blood, collected in connection with sensitization to the hapten diphenylcyclopropenone (DPC). The nucleotides read TGTGCCAGCAGCTTTGGGGGATATGAGCAGTTCTTC. Its coded protein is CASSFGGYEQFF.